Following are 9 T cell receptor beta chains from one sample sequenced in a study of blood T cell repertoires in COVID-19. Profiled with immunoSEQ multiplex PCR; TCRdb holds only in-frame clones, not every one. Of approximately 84,000 clones in the sample, around four fifths are singletons; the top ten hold around 17%. Sequenced sample: peripheral blood. The receptors come from a human donor in a cohort sampled during active COVID-19.

The rearrangement uses TRBV15 and TRBJ1-1; D is perhaps TRBD1 (6 bases). Germline V lookup: CDR1 LNHNV, CDR2 YYDKDF (reference sequence). V was trimmed by 2 bases and J by 5 bases, leaving 9 bases between them. The CDR3 contains 13 residues. CDR3 nucleotide sequence: TGTGCCACCAGCAGATCAGGGGTGACTGAAGCTTTCTTT. Protein sequence: CATSRSGVTEAFF.

This clone was detected only a few times. J is TRBJ1-2 and V is TRBV5-6, with 7 bases fitting TRBD1. This CDR3 is built from 16 residues. Germline CDR1 SGHDT, CDR2 YYEEEE. J was trimmed by 7 bases and V by 0 bases; bases with no gene match: 12. The DNA of the CDR3 is TGTGCCAGCAGCTTGGGATGGACAGGCGCCAGGGCTGGCTACACCTTC. This encodes CASSLGWTGARAGYTF.

The chain is built from TRBV15 and TRBJ2-7; D is unclear. Deletions cut 1 base from V and 0 bases from J, with 10 bases between. The CDR3 has 15 residues. Looked up from germline, CDR1 is LNHNV and CDR2 is YYDKDF (reference sequence). CDR3: CATSRVGVLSYEQYF. CDR3 nucleotides: TGTGCCACCAGCAGAGTGGGCGTTCTCTCCTACGAGCAGTACTTC.

The chain employs TRBV18 and TRBJ2-3; D is undetermined. The V gene's germline CDR1 is KGHSH and CDR2 LQKENI. This CDR3 has 13 residues. Trimming removed 3 bases at V and 4 bases at J, with 8 bases between. Written as DNA, the CDR3 is TGTGCCAGCTCACCCGTCGTAGCAGATACGCAGTATTTT. It codes for CASSPVVADTQYF.

The chain couples TRBV7-9 to TRBJ1-2; possible D gene TRBD1, 6 bases. The V end was cut by 0 bases, the J end by 8 bases, with 22 bases between. Germline CDR1 and CDR2: SEHNR and FQNEAQ (reference sequence). The CDR3 has 17 amino acids. Here the CDR3 reads CASSLASGGGGGGGYTF. In DNA, the CDR3 is TGTGCCAGCAGCTTAGCGAGCGGCGGCGGGGGCGGAGGAGGCTACACCTTC.

CDR3 DNA: TGTGCCACCAGCCTCGAGGGACAGGGGACCCCCTACGAGCAGTACTTC. Residues: CATSLEGQGTPYEQYF. The chain joins TRBV15 to TRBJ2-7, with 10 positions matching TRBD1. The CDR3 is made up of 16 amino acids. Germline loops: CDR1 LNHNV, CDR2 YYDKDF (reference sequence). After removal of 5 bases from V and 2 bases from J, the junction contained 9 bases not matched to a gene.

CDR3 in DNA: TGCGCCAGCAGTGACCCCGCCGGCGGGAACACTGAAGCTTTCTTT. Its translation: CASSDPAGGNTEAFF. This chain joins TRBV10-1 and TRBJ1-1; D gene ambiguous. V lost 3 bases to trimming and J lost 1 base, with 12 bases between them. This CDR3 is built from 15 residues. Germline CDR1 reads WNHNN; CDR2 reads SYGVQD (reference sequence).

This clone appeared once. The V and J genes are TRBV10-2 and TRBJ2-3; the D is unclear. The CDR3 contains 11 residues. The ends were cut back, 5 bases at V and 6 bases at J, with 6 bases in the middle. The V gene's germline CDR1 is WSHSY and CDR2 SAAADI. CDR3 nucleotide sequence: TGCGCCAGCAGTAACTCGGATACGCAGTATTTT. The encoded protein is CASSNSDTQYF.

J is TRBJ1-1 and V is TRBV27; possible D gene TRBD1, 5 bases. This CDR3 comprises 14 residues. Germline CDR1 MNHEY, CDR2 SMNVEV (reference sequence). V was shortened by 6 bases and J by 1 base, with 12 bases between the two germline ends. The CDR3 loop is CASRVGRGNTEAFF. Written as DNA, the CDR3 is TGTGCCAGCAGAGTGGGAAGGGGGAACACTGAAGCTTTCTTT.